The 9 T cell receptor beta chains listed next were all sequenced from one sample in a study of long-term antiretroviral therapy in people with HIV. Assay version v3.0 of immunoSEQ was used, and it was run at survey level. Method: immunoSEQ multiplex PCR; TCRdb's copy keeps in-frame clones and lacks some. There are about 16,000 clones in the sample; roughly 80% occur only once, and about 15% lies in the top ten. The source material was unsorted PBMCs, sampled 1.5 years before starting antiretroviral therapy. All receptors come from a woman aged 50 to 60 with HIV.

The rearrangement uses TRBV6-5 and TRBJ1-2, with TRBD1 as a possible D gene (5 bases). The CDR3 loop spans 14 amino acids. Germline assignment: CDR1 MNHEY and CDR2 SVGAGI. Trimming removed 5 bases at V and 3 bases at J, with 13 bases between. The chain's CDR3 is CASSPRVWDYGYTF. CDR3 nucleotide sequence: TGTGCCAGCAGTCCCAGGGTTTGGGACTATGGCTACACCTTC.

The chain recombines TRBV9 with TRBJ1-2, with D unclear. Per the germline V gene, CDR1 is SGDLS and CDR2 is YYNGEE. V was trimmed by 0 bases and J by 0 bases, leaving 9 bases between them. This CDR3 has 15 residues. In DNA, the CDR3 is TGTGCCAGCAGCGTAGCTGGATCAGCTAACTATGGCTACACCTTC. It codes for CASSVAGSANYGYTF.

This clone was detected a few times. This sequence joins TRBV30 and TRBJ1-2; D not resolved. The CDR3 has 13 residues. The V and J ends lost 6 bases and 4 bases respectively, with 15 bases between them. CDR1 is GTSNPN, CDR2 SVGIG, per germline (reference sequence). DNA of the CDR3: TGTGCCTGTATGGCGGAAGACATCTATGGCTACACCTTC. The encoded protein is CACMAEDIYGYTF.

This chain links TRBV9 with TRBJ2-7; 11 bases line up with TRBD1. The CDR3 extends over 13 amino acids. The germline CDR1 and CDR2 sequences are SGDLS and YYNGEE. Trimming removed 7 bases from V and 2 bases from J; junction bases left unmatched: 2. CDR3 nucleotide sequence: TGTGCCAGCGCGGGACAGGGGGCCTACGAGCAGTACTTC. Translating it yields CASAGQGAYEQYF.

This clone has just a few counts. V usage is TRBV10-1 and J usage is TRBJ2-6; D is ambiguous. The CDR3 runs to 17 residues. The V and J ends lost 4 bases and 3 bases respectively, with 16 bases between them. Germline V CDR1 and CDR2: WNHNN, SYGVQD (reference sequence). In DNA form, the CDR3 reads TGCGCCAGCAGTGGGTCGGAGAGCTCGGGTGGGGCCAACGTCCTGACTTTC. Its translation is CASSGSESSGGANVLTF.

The rearrangement uses TRBV30 and TRBJ1-1, with no clear D. This CDR3 is 13 amino acids long. Germline V gene data show CDR1 as GTSNPN and CDR2 as SVGIG (reference sequence). The germline V and J ends were trimmed by 4 bases and 0 bases, with 9 bases remaining between them. The CDR3 loop is CAWTAEMNTEAFF. The CDR3 coding sequence is TGTGCCTGGACAGCTGAGATGAACACTGAAGCTTTCTTT.

This clone was recorded once. This chain uses TRBV6-5 with TRBJ2-5, with D possibly being TRBD2 (5 bases). V lost 5 bases and J 0 bases, leaving 13 bases between the germline ends. This CDR3 has 15 residues. The germline V gene encodes CDR1 MNHEY and CDR2 SVGAGI. CDR3 in DNA: TGTGCCAGCAGTACCGCGCGGGCGGACCAAGAGACCCAGTACTTC. Translating it yields CASSTARADQETQYF.

CDR3 amino acids: CASSFDSTDTQYF. CDR3 sequence (DNA): TGCGCCAGCAGCTTCGATAGCACAGATACGCAGTATTTT. This chain uses TRBV5-1 with TRBJ2-3; D gene uncertain. Per germline, CDR1 SGHRS and CDR2 YFSETQ. Between the trimmed V and J ends, which lost 2 bases and 0 bases, there was a span of 4 bases. The CDR3 length is 13 residues.

This chain connects TRBV5-1 to TRBJ1-2; no firm D call. V was pared by 0 bases and J by 0 bases, with 9 bases between. CDR1 SGHRS and CDR2 YFSETQ come from the germline V gene. This CDR3 has 15 residues. The CDR3 spells CASSLVPGPNYGYTF. The CDR3 coding sequence is TGCGCCAGCAGCTTGGTGCCAGGTCCTAACTATGGCTACACCTTC.